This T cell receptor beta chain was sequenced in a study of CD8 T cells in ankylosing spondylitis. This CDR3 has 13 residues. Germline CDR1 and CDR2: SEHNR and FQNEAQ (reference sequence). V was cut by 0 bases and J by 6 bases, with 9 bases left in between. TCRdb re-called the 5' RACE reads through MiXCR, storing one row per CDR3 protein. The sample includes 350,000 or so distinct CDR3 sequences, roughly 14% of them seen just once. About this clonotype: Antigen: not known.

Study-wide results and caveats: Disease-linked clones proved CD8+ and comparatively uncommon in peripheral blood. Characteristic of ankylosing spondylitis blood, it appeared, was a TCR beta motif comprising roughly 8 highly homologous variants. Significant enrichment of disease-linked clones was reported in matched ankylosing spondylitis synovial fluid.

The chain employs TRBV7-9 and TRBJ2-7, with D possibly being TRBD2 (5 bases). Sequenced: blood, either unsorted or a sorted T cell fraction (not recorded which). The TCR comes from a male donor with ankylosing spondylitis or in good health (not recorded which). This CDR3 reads CASSLAGGSEQYF. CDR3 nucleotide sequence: TGTGCCAGCAGCTTAGCTGGAGGAAGCGAGCAGTACTTC. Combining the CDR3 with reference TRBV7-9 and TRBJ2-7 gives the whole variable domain DTGVSQNPRHKITKRGQNVTFRCDPISEHNRLYWYRQTLGQGPEFLTYFQNEAQLEKSRLLSDRFSAERPKGSFSTLEIQRTEQGDSAMYLCASSLAGGSEQYFGPGTRLTVT.